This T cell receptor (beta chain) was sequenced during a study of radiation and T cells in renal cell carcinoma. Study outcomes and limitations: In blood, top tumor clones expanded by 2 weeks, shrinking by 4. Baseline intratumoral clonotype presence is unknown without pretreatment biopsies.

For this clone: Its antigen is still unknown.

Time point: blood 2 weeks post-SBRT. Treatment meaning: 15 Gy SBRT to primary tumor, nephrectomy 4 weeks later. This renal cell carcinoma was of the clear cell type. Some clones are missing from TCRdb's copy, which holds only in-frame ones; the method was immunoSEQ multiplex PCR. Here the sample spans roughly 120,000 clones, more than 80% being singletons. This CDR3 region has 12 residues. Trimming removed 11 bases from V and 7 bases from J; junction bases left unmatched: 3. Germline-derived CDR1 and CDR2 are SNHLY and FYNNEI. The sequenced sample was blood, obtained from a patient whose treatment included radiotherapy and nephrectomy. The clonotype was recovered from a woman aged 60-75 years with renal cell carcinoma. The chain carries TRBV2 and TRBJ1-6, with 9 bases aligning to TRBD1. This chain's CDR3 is CAVTGGNSPLHF. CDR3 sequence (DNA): TGTGCCGTGACAGGGGGGAATTCACCCCTCCACTTT.